The 19 T cell receptor beta chains below were found in one sample sequenced in a study of T cell clones after liver transplantation. Assay: immunoSEQ multiplex PCR; the TCRdb copy retains only in-frame clones and omits some. The table records about 74,000 clones, about four fifths of them present only once. The source material was CD4+ T cells from blood, sampled before liver transplant. These receptors all stem from a human donor who received a liver transplant.

The chain links TRBV11-3 to TRBJ2-1; 14 nucleotides agree with TRBD2. This CDR3 has 16 amino acids. V lost 5 bases and J lost 6; bases outside the gene matches: 6. Germline CDR1 SGHNT, CDR2 YENEEA. The CDR3 spells CASSASGTSGSNEQFF. The CDR3 DNA is TGTGCCAGCAGCGCCTCCGGGACTAGCGGGAGCAATGAGCAGTTCTTC.

By share of the sample, this clone is medium-sized. This CDR3 is also generated by other DNA sequences in the sample. This chain uses TRBV7-2 with TRBJ2-7; 7 bases map to TRBD2. CDR1 is SGHTA, CDR2 FQGNSA, per germline. V shed 1 base, J shed 2 bases, and the junction held 8 bases outside the gene matches. This CDR3 has 16 amino acids. The CDR3 bases are TGTGCCAGCAGCTTAGGTGGGGCTAGCGGCCCCTACGAGCAGTACTTC. Encoded protein: CASSLGGASGPYEQYF.

The rearrangement uses TRBV29-1 and TRBJ2-1, with D perhaps given as TRBD1 or TRBD2 (5 bases each). This CDR3 has 14 residues. Trimming took off 7 bases at V and 4 bases at J, with 17 bases between the two ends. The germline CDR1 and CDR2 sequences are SQVTM and ANQGSEA. CDR3 nucleotide sequence: TGCAGCGCCTTATCCGGGACGGATTACAATGAGCAGTTCTTC. Protein sequence: CSALSGTDYNEQFF.

The CDR3 region has the DNA TGTGCCAGCTCACCCCTGAGCACAGATACGCAGTATTTT. Amino acids: CASSPLSTDTQYF. This sequence joins TRBV18 and TRBJ2-3; D is unclear. The CDR3 has 13 residues. V was trimmed by 3 bases and J by 0 bases, leaving 4 bases between them. The germline V gene encodes CDR1 KGHSH and CDR2 LQKENI.

V is TRBV27 and J is TRBJ2-7; no definite D call. The V end lost 8 bases, the J end lost 4 bases, and 12 bases lay between the germline ends. The length of the CDR3 is 12 residues. From germline, CDR1 is MNHEY and CDR2 SMNVEV (reference sequence). CDR3 coding DNA: TGTGCCAGCGGCCGCCCGCCTTACGAGCAGTACTTC. Its translation: CASGRPPYEQYF.

This clone showed up just once. The rearrangement links TRBV28 to TRBJ1-2, with a possible D match to TRBD1 (5 bases). This CDR3 contains 15 residues. V was shortened by 2 bases and J by 0 bases, with 10 bases between the two germline ends. Looked up from germline, CDR1 is MDHEN and CDR2 is SYDVKM. The CDR3 nucleotides are TGTGCCAGCAGTTTAACTCACAGGACTAACTATGGCTACACCTTC. Protein sequence: CASSLTHRTNYGYTF.

This chain uses TRBV9 with TRBJ2-1; the match to TRBD2 covers 11 bases. Trimming removed 5 bases from V and 8 bases from J; junction bases left unmatched: 9. The CDR3 runs to 15 residues. CDR1 is SGDLS and CDR2 is YYNGEE in the germline V gene. The CDR3 DNA follows: TGTGCCAGCAGGGGGCCCGGGACTAGCGGCGATGAGCAGTTCTTC. Its protein is CASRGPGTSGDEQFF.

J is TRBJ2-2 and V is TRBV29-1; 8 bases fit TRBD1. This CDR3 has 15 amino acids. Per germline, CDR1 SQVTM and CDR2 ANQGSEA. The ends lost 4 bases at V and 4 bases at J; junction bases unmatched: 8. This chain's CDR3 is CSVGRGQAVTGELFF. The CDR3 DNA sequence: TGCAGCGTTGGCAGGGGACAGGCAGTCACCGGGGAGCTGTTTTTT.

The chain carries TRBV7-6 and TRBJ1-1; D call uncertain. Looked up from germline, CDR1 is SGHVS and CDR2 is FNYEAQ. Trimming took off 1 base at V and 1 base at J, with 4 bases between the two ends. The CDR3 is 13 amino acids. The DNA for the CDR3 is TGTGCCAGCAGCTTAGGACAGAACACTGAAGCTTTCTTT. Amino acid sequence: CASSLGQNTEAFF. The entire variable domain, with the rest obtained from reference TRBV7-6 and TRBJ1-1, is as follows: GAGVSQSPRYKVTKRGQDVALRCDPISGHVSLYWYRQALGQGPEFLTYFNYEAQQDKSGLPNDRFSAERPEGSISTLTIQRTEQRDSAMYRCASSLGQNTEAFFGQGTRLTVV.

CDR3 protein: CASSEYGPGQGAPRQQFF. The CDR3 bases are TGTGCCAGCAGTGAATATGGTCCGGGACAGGGGGCCCCAAGGCAGCAGTTCTTC. The chain joins TRBV6-1 to TRBJ2-1; 12 nucleotides align to TRBD1. CDR3 length equals 18 residues. With 2 bases clipped from V and 11 bases from J, the junction kept 16 bases outside the gene matches. The germline V gene encodes CDR1 MNHNS and CDR2 SASEGT.

This chain joins TRBV11-2 and TRBJ2-1, with D perhaps matching TRBD1 or TRBD2 (5 bases each). CDR3 size: 12 residues. Deletions cut 5 bases from V and 12 bases from J, with 14 bases between. Germline V gives CDR1 SGHAT, CDR2 FQNNGV. In DNA form, the CDR3 reads TGTGCCAGCAGCCCTGGGACCTCGGGGCAGTTCTTC. It codes for CASSPGTSGQFF.

Note on this clone: Relative to the germline gene, one junction end is altered; a read error may explain this. The chain couples TRBV2 to TRBJ2-5; D is uncertain. The CDR3 consists of 12 residues. Germline assignment: CDR1 SNHLY and CDR2 FYNNEI. The CDR3 loop reads CASSVGGKTQYF. The CDR3, as DNA: TGTGCGAGCAGCGTTGGCGGCAAGACCCAGTACTTC.

The chain employs TRBV7-8 and TRBJ2-7; D gene uncertain. This CDR3 region has 14 residues. Per germline, CDR1 SGHVS and CDR2 FQNEAQ. V was shortened by 5 bases and J by 7 bases, with 18 bases between the two germline ends. The CDR3 bases are TGTGCCAGCAGCCAGAACATGGCGTCCGGGGAGCAGTACTTC. It codes for CASSQNMASGEQYF.

This clone was counted a few times. The chain links TRBV18 to TRBJ2-1; 14 bases are shared with TRBD2. There are 16 residues in the CDR3. Trimming removed 3 bases from V and 9 bases from J; junction bases left unmatched: 7. From germline, CDR1 is KGHSH and CDR2 LQKENI. For the CDR3, the DNA is TGTGCCAGCTCACCTCCGGGACTAGCGGGAGAAGGTGAGCAGTTCTTC. Protein sequence: CASSPPGLAGEGEQFF.

This clone was found a few times. This rearrangement joins TRBV19 to TRBJ1-4, with a possible D match to TRBD1 (6 bases). Germline CDR1 and CDR2: LNHDA and SQIVND (reference sequence). This CDR3 has 15 residues. The V end lost 5 bases, the J end lost 5 bases, and 15 bases lay between the germline ends. In DNA, the CDR3 is TGTGCCAGTAGTGCGGGAACAGGGAGGAATGAAAAACTGTTTTTT. It yields the protein CASSAGTGRNEKLFF.

The V and J genes are TRBV10-3 and TRBJ2-7; a weak D match, TRBD2 (6 bases). The germline V and J ends were trimmed by 1 base and 6 bases, with 13 bases remaining between them. The germline CDR1 and CDR2 sequences are ENHRY and SYGVKD. There are 14 residues in the CDR3. This CDR3 reads CAISELEGWREQYF. In DNA, the CDR3 is TGTGCCATCAGTGAGTTGGAGGGGTGGCGCGAGCAGTACTTC.

The chain carries TRBV28 and TRBJ1-5; tentatively, D is TRBD1 (5 bases). V was shortened by 5 bases and J by 3 bases, with 17 bases between the two germline ends. The CDR3 loop spans 16 amino acids. Germline assignment: CDR1 MDHEN and CDR2 SYDVKM. This CDR3 is CASSPLFQGLNQPQHF. The CDR3, as DNA: TGTGCCAGCAGTCCACTATTTCAGGGTCTCAATCAGCCCCAGCATTTT. The full variable domain, rest sourced from reference TRBV28 and TRBJ1-5, is DVKVTQSSRYLVKRTGEKVFLECVQDMDHENMFWYRQDPGLGLRLIYFSYDVKMKEKGDIPEGYSVSREKKERFSLILESASTNQTSMYLCASSPLFQGLNQPQHFGDGTRLSIL.

The chain carries TRBV6-6 and TRBJ2-5, with D perhaps matching TRBD1 or TRBD2 (5 bases each). The CDR3 extends over 13 amino acids. The V end was cut by 5 bases, the J end by 6 bases, with 13 bases between. Germline V gene lookup returns CDR1 MNHNY and CDR2 SVGAGI (reference sequence). The CDR3 is CASSRGDQKTQYF. The CDR3 nucleotides are TGTGCCAGCAGTCGTGGGGACCAGAAGACCCAGTACTTC.

The CDR3 nucleotides read TGCGCCAGCAGCTTCCCGGGACTAGCGGGAGGGCAAGATACGCAGTATTTT. Translating it yields CASSFPGLAGGQDTQYF. The gene calls are TRBV5-1 and TRBJ2-3, with 16 bases lining up with TRBD2. Unmatched junction bases numbered 5, after V lost 2 bases and J lost 5 bases. The CDR3 extends over 17 amino acids. Germline loops: CDR1 SGHRS, CDR2 YFSETQ. The entire variable domain, with the rest obtained from reference TRBV5-1 and TRBJ2-3, is as follows: KAGVTQTPRYLIKTRGQQVTLSCSPISGHRSVSWYQQTPGQGLQFLFEYFSETQRNKGNFPGRFSGRQFSNSRSEMNVSTLELGDSALYLCASSFPGLAGGQDTQYFGPGTRLTVL.